The 29 T cell receptor beta chains reported below all come from one sample, sequenced in a study of blood T cell repertoires in COVID-19. Measured with immunoSEQ multiplex PCR; TCRdb has only the in-frame clones, and not every one. In the table there are 75,000 to 95,000 clones, around 80% of which are singletons. The source material was peripheral blood. Every receptor here comes from a man in his 60s with acute or convalescent COVID-19.

The chain recombines TRBV27 with TRBJ2-2; 13 bases map to TRBD2. CDR1 MNHEY and CDR2 SMNVEV come from the germline V gene (reference sequence). V shed 5 bases, J shed 0 bases, and the junction held 9 bases outside the gene matches. The CDR3 totals 19 residues. The DNA for the CDR3 is TGTGCCAGCAGTCGAACCGGACTAGCGGGGGCGCCGAACACCGGGGAGCTGTTTTTT. Its protein is CASSRTGLAGAPNTGELFF.

The chain joins TRBV11-2 to TRBJ2-2, with 11 positions matching TRBD2. There are 16 residues in the CDR3. The V gene's germline CDR1 is SGHAT and CDR2 FQNNGV. V lost 2 bases, J lost 8 bases, and 7 bases stayed unmatched. The CDR3 here is CASSLITSGGPGELFF. The CDR3 DNA follows: TGTGCCAGCAGCTTAATTACTAGCGGGGGCCCGGGGGAGCTGTTTTTT.

The chain employs TRBV7-9 and TRBJ2-3, with 9 bases lining up with TRBD2. The V gene end was trimmed by 6 bases and the J gene end by 2 bases; junction bases not matched to a gene: 6. Germline values: CDR1 SEHNR, CDR2 FQNEAQ (reference sequence). This CDR3 is 15 amino acids long. The DNA of the CDR3 is TGTGCCAGCAGGTCTCAGCGGGGGGTCACAGATACGCAGTATTTT. Translation: CASRSQRGVTDTQYF.

The gene calls are TRBV19 and TRBJ2-3, with 7 bases that match TRBD2. With 1 base clipped from V and 6 bases from J, the junction kept 4 bases outside the gene matches. The V gene's germline CDR1 is LNHDA and CDR2 SQIVND (reference sequence). The CDR3 is 14 residues long. The CDR3 protein is CASSIVLGGDTQYF. The CDR3 DNA reads TGTGCCAGTAGTATAGTCCTGGGGGGGGATACGCAGTATTTT. The variable domain in full, completed from reference TRBV19 and TRBJ2-3, reads DGGITQSPKYLFRKEGQNVTLSCEQNLNHDAMYWYRQDPGQGLRLIYYSQIVNDFQKGDIAEGYSVSREKKESFPLTVTSAQKNPTAFYLCASSIVLGGDTQYFGPGTRLTVL.

The chain combines TRBV27 with TRBJ2-3; D remains ambiguous. This CDR3 spans 14 amino acids. Germline V gene sequence: CDR1 MNHEY, CDR2 SMNVEV (reference sequence). Trimming removed 3 bases at V and 6 bases at J, with 13 bases between. The CDR3 spells CASSFLAAVDTQYF. The CDR3 DNA sequence: TGTGCCAGCAGTTTTCTTGCCGCGGTGGATACGCAGTATTTT.

J is TRBJ1-6 and V is TRBV7-8, with a weak D call TRBD1 (5 bases). V was pared by 8 bases and J by 5 bases, with 19 bases between. In germline, CDR1 is SGHVS, CDR2 FQNEAQ. The CDR3 totals 16 residues. In DNA, the CDR3 is TGTGCCAGCTCAAAAGGGGCACAGACCAATAATTCACCCCTCCACTTT. Translation gives CASSKGAQTNNSPLHF.

This clone was detected only a few times. The chain links TRBV9 to TRBJ2-1; a possible D gene is TRBD2 (5 bases). The CDR3 totals 14 residues. Trimming took off 0 bases at V and 9 bases at J, with 13 bases between the two ends. Germline V CDR1 and CDR2: SGDLS, YYNGEE. This CDR3 reads CASSVDGVGVEQFF. CDR3 DNA sequence: TGTGCCAGCAGCGTAGACGGGGTTGGGGTTGAGCAGTTCTTC.

This chain connects TRBV7-8 to TRBJ2-3, with D possibly being TRBD2 (6 bases). V was shortened by 5 bases and J by 0 bases, with 24 bases between the two germline ends. The CDR3 sequence is 19 residues long. Germline loops: CDR1 SGHVS, CDR2 FQNEAQ. CDR3 coding DNA: TGTGCCAGCAGCCCTAGTCGGGCTACGCGGGGTACTAGCACAGATACGCAGTATTTT. It codes for CASSPSRATRGTSTDTQYF. The entire variable domain, with the rest obtained from reference TRBV7-8 and TRBJ2-3, is as follows: GAGVSQSPRYKVAKRGQDVALRCDPISGHVSLFWYQQALGQGPEFLTYFQNEAQLDKSGLPSDRFFAERPEGSVSTLKIQRTQQEDSAVYLCASSPSRATRGTSTDTQYFGPGTRLTVL.

This clone was found a few times. This chain links TRBV28 with TRBJ1-4; D is possibly TRBD1 (6 bases). CDR3 length: 15 residues. CDR1 MDHEN and CDR2 SYDVKM come from the germline V gene. Trimming pared 7 bases from V and 5 bases from J, leaving 17 bases between. Written as DNA, the CDR3 is TGTGCCAGCACCAATATCGACAGGAGGAATGAAAAACTGTTTTTT. Translation gives CASTNIDRRNEKLFF.

CDR3 DNA sequence: TGTGCCAGCAGTGCAACAACAGGGCGTTACTATGGCTACACCTTC. It yields the protein CASSATTGRYYGYTF. The rearrangement uses TRBV2 and TRBJ1-2; perhaps TRBD1 as D (6 bases). Trimming stripped 4 bases from V and 3 bases from J, with 15 bases between. Germline CDR1 is SNHLY and CDR2 is FYNNEI. The CDR3 has 15 amino acids.

The chain is built from TRBV5-1 and TRBJ2-1; 8 bases line up with TRBD2. Germline V gives CDR1 SGHRS, CDR2 YFSETQ. This CDR3 region has 16 residues. The V segment lost 2 bases and the J segment 4 bases; nucleotides outside the gene matches: 8. CDR3: CASSFTTGGSYNEQFF. The CDR3, as DNA: TGCGCCAGCAGCTTTACGACGGGGGGGTCTTACAATGAGCAGTTCTTC.

This clone is a singleton in its sample. The V and J genes are TRBV5-1 and TRBJ2-1, with D tentatively TRBD2 (5 bases). Germline CDR1 SGHRS, CDR2 YFSETQ. Trimming stripped 5 bases from V and 5 bases from J, with 8 bases between. The CDR3 runs to 12 residues. CDR3 DNA sequence: TGCGCCAGCAGGAGGGATCACAATGAGCAGTTCTTC. Its protein is CASRRDHNEQFF.

This clone was counted once. This chain joins TRBV6-5 and TRBJ2-7; TRBD1 agrees at 7 bases. CDR1 and CDR2 (germline): MNHEY, SVGAGI. V lost 10 bases and J lost 3; bases outside the gene matches: 9. The CDR3 is 13 residues long. The chain's CDR3 is CATKGAGVYEQYF. In DNA form, the CDR3 reads TGTGCCACCAAGGGGGCAGGGGTCTACGAGCAGTACTTC.

V gene TRBV6-5 combines with J gene TRBJ1-6, with D hard to call. Germline CDR1 reads MNHEY; CDR2 reads SVGAGI. V was pared by 6 bases and J by 10 bases, with 16 bases between. There are 14 residues in the CDR3. CDR3 coding DNA: TGTGCCAGCAGCCCGAGGCAGATTCTCTCACCCCTCCACTTT. Protein: CASSPRQILSPLHF.

The rearrangement joins TRBV18 to TRBJ2-1, with 9 nucleotides matching TRBD2. This CDR3 is 16 amino acids long. CDR1 KGHSH and CDR2 LQKENI come from the germline V gene. J was trimmed by 4 bases and V by 1 base; bases with no gene match: 5. CDR3 nucleotides: TGTGCCAGCTCACCACGGCTAGCGGGGCCATACAATGAGCAGTTCTTC. The encoded protein is CASSPRLAGPYNEQFF.

This clone appeared a few times. This sequence joins TRBV4-1 and TRBJ1-2; D may be TRBD1 (5 bases). V was clipped by 10 bases and J by 1 base, with 16 bases between them. The CDR3 is made up of 14 amino acids. Germline V gene sequence: CDR1 MGHRA, CDR2 YSYEKL. The chain's CDR3 is CATSGVGGNYGYTF. For the CDR3, the DNA is TGCGCCACCTCGGGGGTGGGGGGTAACTATGGCTACACCTTC.

This clone appeared once. The chain recombines TRBV5-1 with TRBJ1-1, with a weak D call TRBD1 (5 bases). Germline loops: CDR1 SGHRS, CDR2 YFSETQ. V was clipped by 0 bases and J by 5 bases, with 14 bases between them. The CDR3 consists of 15 residues. CDR3 coding DNA: TGCGCCAGCAGCTTGGTATGGGGGGACCAGACTGAAGCTTTCTTT. Translated, it gives CASSLVWGDQTEAFF.

This clone was detected only once. In DNA form, the CDR3 reads TGTGCCAGTAGTATATACGCCGTAGACAATCAGCCCCAGCATTTT. Translation gives CASSIYAVDNQPQHF. The chain joins TRBV19 to TRBJ1-5; D unresolved. V gave up 2 bases and J gave up 3 bases, with 11 bases separating them. Germline CDR1 reads LNHDA; CDR2 reads SQIVND (reference sequence). CDR3 length: 15 amino acids.

In its sample, this clone was seen once. This CDR3 is CASTGHNTEAFF. Here the CDR3 DNA reads TGTGCCAGTACGGGACACAACACTGAAGCTTTCTTT. The chain employs TRBV2 and TRBJ1-1; a possible D gene is TRBD1 (6 bases). The CDR3 totals 12 residues. Germline V lookup: CDR1 SNHLY, CDR2 FYNNEI. The ends were cut back, 9 bases at V and 2 bases at J, with 10 bases in the middle.

Only one count was recorded for this clone. The CDR3 coding sequence is TGCGCCAGCAGCCCCCACCAGGACAGAAACACTGAAGCTTTCTTT. The encoded protein is CASSPHQDRNTEAFF. This sequence joins TRBV4-3 and TRBJ1-1; D might be TRBD1 (6 bases). Germline V gene sequence: CDR1 LGHNA, CDR2 YSLEER. V lost 4 bases and J lost 2, with 14 bases in between. CDR3 length equals 15 residues.

V gene TRBV30 combines with J gene TRBJ1-4; TRBD1 aligns across 7 bases. J gave up 0 bases and V 1 base, and 5 bases lay outside the gene matches. Germline V gene sequence: CDR1 GTSNPN, CDR2 SVGIG (reference sequence). The CDR3 runs 16 residues. The CDR3 here is CAWSEGRGATNEKLFF. For the CDR3, the DNA is TGTGCCTGGAGTGAAGGCAGGGGGGCAACTAATGAAAAACTGTTTTTT.

This clone was detected only once. The chain links TRBV5-1 to TRBJ2-1; D ambiguous. Trimming removed 4 bases at V and 7 bases at J, with 9 bases between. The CDR3 length is 12 residues. The germline CDR1 and CDR2 sequences are SGHRS and YFSETQ. CDR3 bases: TGCGCCAGCAGCCCCCCCGGGAATGAGCAGTTCTTC. It specifies CASSPPGNEQFF.

J is TRBJ2-1 and V is TRBV24-1, with a tentative D call TRBD2 (5 bases). Germline V gene lookup returns CDR1 KGHDR and CDR2 SFDVKD. Trimming removed 0 bases from V and 9 bases from J, with 11 bases in between. The CDR3 contains 14 residues. DNA for the CDR3: TGTGCCACCAGTGATTTGGGACTGCCAGTTGAGCAGTTCTTC. This codes for CATSDLGLPVEQFF.

The rearrangement joins TRBV5-4 to TRBJ2-1, with 11 bases aligning to TRBD2. This CDR3 has 16 amino acids. Losses at the gene ends were 5 bases for V and 4 bases for J; bases not matched to a gene: 8. Germline V CDR1 and CDR2: SGHNT, YYREEE (reference sequence). This chain's CDR3 is CASRATSSGGYNEQFF. The CDR3 bases are TGTGCCAGCAGGGCTACCTCTAGCGGGGGGTACAATGAGCAGTTCTTC.

V is TRBV6-2 or TRBV6-3 and J is TRBJ2-1; tentative D call: TRBD2 (5 bases). This CDR3 spans 13 amino acids. Between the trimmed V and J ends, which lost 2 bases and 14 bases, there was a span of 16 bases. Per germline, CDR1 MNHEY and CDR2 SVGEGT. CDR3 in amino acids: CASSYPLLGPEFF. CDR3 coding DNA: TGTGCCAGCAGTTACCCCTTACTAGGTCCGGAGTTCTTC.

This chain connects TRBV6-5 to TRBJ2-1, with D maybe TRBD2 (5 bases). Germline V gives CDR1 MNHEY, CDR2 SVGAGI. V was pared by 1 base and J by 0 bases, with 10 bases between. This CDR3 contains 16 residues. The CDR3 DNA follows: TGTGCCAGCAGTTACTTAAGTACTAGCTCCTACAATGAGCAGTTCTTC. As protein: CASSYLSTSSYNEQFF.

The chain links TRBV27 to TRBJ2-3; TRBD2 might be the D (5 bases). The germline V gene encodes CDR1 MNHEY and CDR2 SMNVEV (reference sequence). The V end was cut by 3 bases, the J end by 7 bases, with 11 bases between. The CDR3 is 13 amino acids. As DNA, the CDR3 is TGTGCCAGCAGTTTTGGAAGCGGTTATACGCAGTATTTT. Encoded protein: CASSFGSGYTQYF.

This clone was detected only a few times. The chain uses TRBV2 and TRBJ1-3; D gene ambiguous. V dropped 7 bases and J dropped 0 bases, with 4 bases sitting between them. Germline CDR1 SNHLY, CDR2 FYNNEI. This CDR3 has 12 residues. The CDR3, as DNA: TGTGCCAGCATATTCTCTGGAAACACCATATATTTT. It encodes CASIFSGNTIYF.

The table lists this clone with a few counts. V gene TRBV9 combines with J gene TRBJ2-1; perhaps TRBD1 as D (6 bases). Germline values: CDR1 SGDLS, CDR2 YYNGEE. The CDR3 consists of 14 residues. Trimming took 3 bases from V and 6 from J, leaving 13 bases between them. CDR3 loop: CASSENRAGNEQFF. The CDR3 DNA is TGTGCCAGCAGCGAAAACAGGGCCGGCAATGAGCAGTTCTTC. The full variable domain, its missing parts supplied by reference TRBV9 and TRBJ2-1, is DSGVTQTPKHLITATGQRVTLRCSPRSGDLSVYWYQQSLDQGLQFLIQYYNGEERAKGNILERFSAQQFPDLHSELNLSSLELGDSALYFCASSENRAGNEQFFGPGTRLTVL.